This paragraph covers one T cell receptor beta chain sequence. Participants were aged about 18 to 89 years, lived in 20 to 25 US areas, and enrolled virtually. Cohort placement rested on clinical history that participants reported themselves. This entry comes from a study of blood T cell repertoires in COVID-19. The wider study: T cells, B-cell-depleted T cells, or PBMCs provided the cDNA or gDNA that served as material.

This CDR3 spans 14 amino acids. Germline CDR1 is MNHNY and CDR2 is SVGAGI (reference sequence). Trimming at V came to 5 bases and at J to 3 bases, leaving 6 bases not matched to a gene. Methods used by the authors: Scientists estimated how many nucleated cells there were by amplifying reference gene primers. Produced via immunoSEQ multiplex PCR; TCRdb's table is partial and in-frame only. The V and J calls and clone size were taken over from that table, and D and trimming were inferred from the DNA. The table shows some 340,000 clones, with roughly 90% occurring only once. V and J are TRBV6-6 and TRBJ1-1; 7 bases line up with TRBD1. This TCR was recovered from a woman in her 30s who had been exposed to COVID-19. Sequencing was carried out using PBMCs or T cells enriched from blood (not recorded which). The CDR3 protein is CASSPRTGHTEAFF. The CDR3 bases are TGTGCCAGCAGTCCCAGGACAGGACACACTGAAGCTTTCTTT.